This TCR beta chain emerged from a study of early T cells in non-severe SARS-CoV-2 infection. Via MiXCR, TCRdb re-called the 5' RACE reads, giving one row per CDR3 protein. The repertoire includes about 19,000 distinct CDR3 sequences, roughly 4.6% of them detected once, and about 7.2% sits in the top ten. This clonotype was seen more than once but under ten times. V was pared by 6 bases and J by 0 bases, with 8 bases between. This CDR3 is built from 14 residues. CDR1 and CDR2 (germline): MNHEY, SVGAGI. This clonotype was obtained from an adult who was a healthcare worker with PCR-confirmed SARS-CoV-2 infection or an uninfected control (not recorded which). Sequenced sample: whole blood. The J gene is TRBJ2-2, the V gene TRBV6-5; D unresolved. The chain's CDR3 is CASRRQPNTGELFF. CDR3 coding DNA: TGTGCCAGCAGAAGGCAGCCGAACACCGGGGAGCTGTTTTTT.